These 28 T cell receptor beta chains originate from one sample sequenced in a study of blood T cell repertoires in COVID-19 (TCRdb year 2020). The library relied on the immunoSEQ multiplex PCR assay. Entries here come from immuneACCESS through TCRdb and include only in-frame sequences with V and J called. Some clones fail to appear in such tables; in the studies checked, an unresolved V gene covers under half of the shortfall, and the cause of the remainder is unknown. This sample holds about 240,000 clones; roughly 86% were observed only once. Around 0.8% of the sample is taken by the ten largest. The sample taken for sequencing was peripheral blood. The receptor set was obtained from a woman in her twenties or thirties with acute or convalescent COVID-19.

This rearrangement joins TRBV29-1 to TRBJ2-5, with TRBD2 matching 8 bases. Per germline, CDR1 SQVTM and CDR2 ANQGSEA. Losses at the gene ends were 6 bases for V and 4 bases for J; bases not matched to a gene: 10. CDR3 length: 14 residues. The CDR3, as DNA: TGCAGCGTCGCCCGGGAGGGCCGGGGAGAGACCCAGTACTTC. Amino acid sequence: CSVAREGRGETQYF.

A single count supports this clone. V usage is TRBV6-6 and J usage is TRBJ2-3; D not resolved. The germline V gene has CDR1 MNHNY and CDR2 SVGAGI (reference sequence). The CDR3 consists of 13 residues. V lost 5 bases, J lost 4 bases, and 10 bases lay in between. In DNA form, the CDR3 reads TGTGCCAGCAGTCCCGCAACACCAGATACGCAGTATTTT. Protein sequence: CASSPATPDTQYF.

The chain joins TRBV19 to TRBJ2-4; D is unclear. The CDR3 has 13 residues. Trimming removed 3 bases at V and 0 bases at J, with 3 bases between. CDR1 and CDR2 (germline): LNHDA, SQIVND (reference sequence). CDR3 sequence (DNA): TGTGCCAGTAGTATCTTAGCCAAAAACATTCAGTACTTC. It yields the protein CASSILAKNIQYF.

In DNA form, the CDR3 reads TGTGCCAGTAGAAAGGTGGGGGCGGACACCGGGGAGCTGTTTTTT. Protein sequence: CASRKVGADTGELFF. The V gene is TRBV19, the J gene TRBJ2-2; perhaps TRBD1 as D (6 bases). This CDR3 region has 15 residues. The V end lost 6 bases, the J end lost 3 bases, and 14 bases lay between the germline ends. Germline V gene lookup returns CDR1 LNHDA and CDR2 SQIVND (reference sequence).

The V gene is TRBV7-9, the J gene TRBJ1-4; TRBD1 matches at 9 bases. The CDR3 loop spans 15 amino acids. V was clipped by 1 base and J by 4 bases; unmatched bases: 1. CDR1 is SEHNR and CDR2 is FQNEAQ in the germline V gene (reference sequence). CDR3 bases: TGTGCCAGCAGCTTAGGACAGGGGGGTAATGAAAAACTGTTTTTT. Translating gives CASSLGQGGNEKLFF.

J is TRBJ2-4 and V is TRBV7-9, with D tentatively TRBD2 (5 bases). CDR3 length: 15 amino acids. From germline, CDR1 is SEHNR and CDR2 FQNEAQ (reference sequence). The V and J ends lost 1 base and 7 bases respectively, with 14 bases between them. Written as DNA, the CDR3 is TGTGCCAGCAGCTTAGGTTGGCAGGAGGTGAACATTCAGTACTTC. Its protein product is CASSLGWQEVNIQYF.

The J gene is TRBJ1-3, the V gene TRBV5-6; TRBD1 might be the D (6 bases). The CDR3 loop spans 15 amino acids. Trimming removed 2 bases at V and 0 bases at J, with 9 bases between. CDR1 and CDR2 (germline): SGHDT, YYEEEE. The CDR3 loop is CASSLGQSSGNTIYF. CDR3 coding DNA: TGTGCCAGCAGCTTAGGACAGAGCTCTGGAAACACCATATATTTT.

The DNA of the CDR3 is TGTGCCAGCAGCCTTATTAAGGGACTAGCGGCCCCGGCGGCAGATACGCAGTATTTT. Encoded protein: CASSLIKGLAAPAADTQYF. The chain employs TRBV11-2 and TRBJ2-3; 11 bases are shared with TRBD2. The CDR3 consists of 19 residues. After removal of 5 bases from V and 4 bases from J, the junction contained 17 bases not matched to a gene. Germline assignment: CDR1 SGHAT and CDR2 FQNNGV. Full variable domain (missing parts from reference TRBV11-2 and TRBJ2-3): EAGVAQSPRYKIIEKRQSVAFWCNPISGHATLYWYQQILGQGPKLLIQFQNNGVVDDSQLPKDRFSAERLKGVDSTLKIQPAKLEDSAVYLCASSLIKGLAAPAADTQYFGPGTRLTVL.

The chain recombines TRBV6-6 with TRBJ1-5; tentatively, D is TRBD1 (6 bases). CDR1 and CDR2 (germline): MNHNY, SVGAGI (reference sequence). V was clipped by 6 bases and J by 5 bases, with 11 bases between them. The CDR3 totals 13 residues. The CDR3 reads CASRLGGDQPQHF. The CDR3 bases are TGTGCCAGCAGGCTAGGGGGGGATCAGCCCCAGCATTTT.

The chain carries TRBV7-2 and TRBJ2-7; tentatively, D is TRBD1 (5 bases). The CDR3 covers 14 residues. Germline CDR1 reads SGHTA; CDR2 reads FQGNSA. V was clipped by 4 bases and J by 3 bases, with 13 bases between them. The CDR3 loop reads CASSSSRDIYEQYF. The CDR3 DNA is TGTGCCAGCAGCTCCTCCAGGGATATCTACGAGCAGTACTTC.

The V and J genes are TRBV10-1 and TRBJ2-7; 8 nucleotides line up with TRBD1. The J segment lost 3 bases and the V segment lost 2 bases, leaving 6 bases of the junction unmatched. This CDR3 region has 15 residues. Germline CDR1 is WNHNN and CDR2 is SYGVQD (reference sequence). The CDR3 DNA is TGCGCCAGCAGTGAGCGGCCAGGGGGCTTCTACGAGCAGTACTTC. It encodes CASSERPGGFYEQYF.

DNA for the CDR3: TGTGCCAGTAGTTTTTTGGGACAGGGTTACGAGCAGTACTTC. It is translated as CASSFLGQGYEQYF. V usage is TRBV19 and J usage is TRBJ2-7, with TRBD1 matching over 9 bases. Trimming removed 5 bases from V and 4 bases from J; junction bases left unmatched: 6. Germline loops: CDR1 LNHDA, CDR2 SQIVND (reference sequence). This CDR3 is 14 amino acids long.

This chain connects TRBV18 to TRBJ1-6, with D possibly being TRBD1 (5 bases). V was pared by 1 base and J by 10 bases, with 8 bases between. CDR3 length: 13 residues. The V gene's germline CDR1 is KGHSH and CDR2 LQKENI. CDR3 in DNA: TGTGCCAGCTCACCACAGGGGAGGTCACCCCTCCACTTT. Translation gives CASSPQGRSPLHF.

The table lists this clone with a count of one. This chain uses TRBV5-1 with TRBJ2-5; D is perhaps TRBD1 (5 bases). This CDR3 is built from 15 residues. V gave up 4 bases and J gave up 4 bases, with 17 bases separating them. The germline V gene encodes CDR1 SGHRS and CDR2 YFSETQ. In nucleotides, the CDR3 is TGCGCCAGCAGCCTCCCCATGGGTGACAGAGAGACCCAGTACTTC. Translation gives CASSLPMGDRETQYF.

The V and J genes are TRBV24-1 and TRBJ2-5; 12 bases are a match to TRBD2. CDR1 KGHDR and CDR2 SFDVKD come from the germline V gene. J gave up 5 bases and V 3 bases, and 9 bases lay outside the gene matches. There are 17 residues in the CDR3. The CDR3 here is CATSDPRLAGAYETQYF. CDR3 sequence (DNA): TGTGCCACCAGTGATCCCAGACTAGCGGGAGCTTATGAGACCCAGTACTTC.

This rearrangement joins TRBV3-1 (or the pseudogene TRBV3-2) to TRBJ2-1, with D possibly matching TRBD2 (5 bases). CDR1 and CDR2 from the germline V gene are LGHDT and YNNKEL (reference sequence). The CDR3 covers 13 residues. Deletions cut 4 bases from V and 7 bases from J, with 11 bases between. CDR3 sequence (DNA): TGTGCCAGCAGCCGCGGGCTGGAGAATGAGCAGTTCTTC. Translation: CASSRGLENEQFF.

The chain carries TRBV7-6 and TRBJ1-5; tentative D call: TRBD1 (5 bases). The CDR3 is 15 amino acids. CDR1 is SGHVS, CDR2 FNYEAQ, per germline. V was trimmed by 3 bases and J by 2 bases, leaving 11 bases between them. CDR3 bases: TGTGCCAGCAGCTTTGGAGGGGATGGCAATCAGCCCCAGCATTTT. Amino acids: CASSFGGDGNQPQHF.

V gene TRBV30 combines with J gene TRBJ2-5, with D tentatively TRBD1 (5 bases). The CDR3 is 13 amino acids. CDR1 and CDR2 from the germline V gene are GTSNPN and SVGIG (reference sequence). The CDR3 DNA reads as TGTGCGTCGGCCAAGGGGCCGAGAGAGACCCAGTACTTC. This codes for CASAKGPRETQYF.

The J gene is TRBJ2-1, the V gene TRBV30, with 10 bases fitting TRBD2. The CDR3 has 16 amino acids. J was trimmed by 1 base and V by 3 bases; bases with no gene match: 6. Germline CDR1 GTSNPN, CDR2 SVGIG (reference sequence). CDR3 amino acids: CAWSGLAGVSYNEQFF. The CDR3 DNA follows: TGTGCCTGGAGCGGTCTAGCGGGGGTGTCCTACAATGAGCAGTTCTTC.

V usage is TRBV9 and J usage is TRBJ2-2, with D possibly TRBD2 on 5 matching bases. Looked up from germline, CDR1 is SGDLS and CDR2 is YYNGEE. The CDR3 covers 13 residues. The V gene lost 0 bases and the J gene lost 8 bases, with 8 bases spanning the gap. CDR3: CASSVDGVGELFF. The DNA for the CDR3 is TGTGCCAGCAGCGTAGACGGGGTGGGGGAGCTGTTTTTT.

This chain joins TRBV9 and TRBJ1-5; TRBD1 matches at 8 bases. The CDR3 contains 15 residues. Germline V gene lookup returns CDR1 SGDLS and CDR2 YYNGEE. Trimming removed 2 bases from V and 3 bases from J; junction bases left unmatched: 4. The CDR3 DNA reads TGTGCCAGCAGCGTCTCGGGACAGGTCAATCAGCCCCAGCATTTT. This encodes CASSVSGQVNQPQHF.

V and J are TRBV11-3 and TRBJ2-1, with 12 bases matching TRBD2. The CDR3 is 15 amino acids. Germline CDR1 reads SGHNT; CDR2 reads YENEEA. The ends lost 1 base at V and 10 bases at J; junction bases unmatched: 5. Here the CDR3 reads CASSLGLAGVGEQFF. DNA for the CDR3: TGTGCCAGCAGCTTAGGACTAGCGGGAGTAGGGGAGCAGTTCTTC.

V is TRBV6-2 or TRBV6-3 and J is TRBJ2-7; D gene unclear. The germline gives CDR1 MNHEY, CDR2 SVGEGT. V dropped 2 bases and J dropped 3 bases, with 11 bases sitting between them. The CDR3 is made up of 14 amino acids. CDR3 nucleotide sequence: TGTGCCAGCAGTTACAGGAACACTAACTACGAGCAGTACTTC. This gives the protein CASSYRNTNYEQYF.

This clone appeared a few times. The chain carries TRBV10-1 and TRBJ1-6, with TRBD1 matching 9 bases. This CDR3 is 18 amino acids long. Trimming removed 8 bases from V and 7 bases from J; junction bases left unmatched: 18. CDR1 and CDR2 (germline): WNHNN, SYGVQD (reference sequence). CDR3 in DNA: TGCGCCAGCGAGGGACAGGGCGGGAGGCAGGCCCCGAATTCACCCCTCCACTTT. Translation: CASEGQGGRQAPNSPLHF.

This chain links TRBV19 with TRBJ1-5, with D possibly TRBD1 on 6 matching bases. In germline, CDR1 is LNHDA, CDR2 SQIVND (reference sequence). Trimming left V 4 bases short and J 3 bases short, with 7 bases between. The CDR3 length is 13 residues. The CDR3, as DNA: TGTGCCAGTAGTAGACAGGTCAATCAGCCCCAGCATTTT. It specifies CASSRQVNQPQHF.

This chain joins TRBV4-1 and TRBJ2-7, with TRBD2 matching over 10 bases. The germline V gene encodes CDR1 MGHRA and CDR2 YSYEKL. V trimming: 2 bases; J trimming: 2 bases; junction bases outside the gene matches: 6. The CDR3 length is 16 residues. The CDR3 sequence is CASSQTGLAGAYEQYF. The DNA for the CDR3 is TGCGCCAGCAGCCAAACGGGGCTAGCGGGGGCCTACGAGCAGTACTTC.

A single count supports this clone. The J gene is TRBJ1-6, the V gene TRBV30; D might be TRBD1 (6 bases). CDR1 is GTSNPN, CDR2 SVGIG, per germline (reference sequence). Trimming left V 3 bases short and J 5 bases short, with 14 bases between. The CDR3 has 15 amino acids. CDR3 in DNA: TGTGCCTGGAGGGAACCGGACAGAAATAATTCACCCCTCCACTTT. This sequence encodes CAWREPDRNNSPLHF. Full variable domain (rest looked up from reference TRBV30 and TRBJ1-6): SQTIHQWPATLVQPVGSPLSLECTVEGTSNPNLYWYRQAAGRGLQLLFYSVGIGQISSEVPQNLSASRPQDRQFILSSKKLLLSDSGFYLCAWREPDRNNSPLHFGNGTRLTVT.

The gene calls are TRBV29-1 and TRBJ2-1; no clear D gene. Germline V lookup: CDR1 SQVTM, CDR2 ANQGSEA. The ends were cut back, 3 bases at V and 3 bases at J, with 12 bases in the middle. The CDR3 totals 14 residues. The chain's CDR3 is CSVDATGIYNEQFF. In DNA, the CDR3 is TGCAGCGTTGATGCGACTGGAATCTACAATGAGCAGTTCTTC.